These T cell receptor beta chains were read from a single sample in a study of PD-L1 blockade in urothelial cancer. The assay was immunoSEQ multiplex PCR, and TCRdb's table has in-frame clones only and misses some. The data show roughly 120,000 clones, approximately 90% seen once. Sequenced material: PBMCs, taken around atezolizumab (anti-PD-L1) treatment. These receptors all stem from a man in his 60s with urothelial cancer. CDR3s include the opening cysteine and the closing phenylalanine or tryptophan. The D gene is left open where the match is weak. The size field is filled for only some rows; it gives once, few, many or a size class.

j_call	d_call	clone_size	v_call	cdr3_aa	cdr3_nt
TRBJ2-5	TRBD2	-	TRBV5-1	CASRTGTSGDQETQYF	TGCGCCAGCAGAACCGGGACTAGCGGGGACCAAGAGACCCAGTACTTC
TRBJ2-5	-	-	TRBV5-4	CASSLRGAGETQYF	TGTGCCAGCAGCTTGCGGGGGGCGGGGGAGACCCAGTACTTC
TRBJ1-2	TRBD1	-	TRBV9	CASSSQTGDLGYTF	TGTGCCAGCAGCTCACAAACAGGGGATTTGGGCTACACCTTC
TRBJ1-2	-	-	TRBV5-1	CASSLTGTTGYTF	TGCGCCAGCAGCTTGACAGGGACTACTGGCTACACCTTC
TRBJ2-7	TRBD1	-	TRBV7-9	CASSLDRGADEQYF	TGTGCCAGCAGCTTAGACAGGGGAGCTGACGAGCAGTACTTC
TRBJ1-2	TRBD1	-	TRBV4-3	CASSQEDREVYGYTF	TGCGCCAGCAGCCAAGAGGACAGGGAAGTCTATGGCTACACCTTC
TRBJ1-3	TRBD1	-	TRBV2	CATQPGQGTNTIYF	TGTGCCACCCAACCGGGACAGGGGACTAACACCATATATTTT
TRBJ1-1	-	once	TRBV6-5	CASSYSREPTEAFF	TGTGCCAGCAGTTACTCGCGGGAACCCACTGAAGCTTTCTTT
TRBJ2-5	TRBD1	once	TRBV2	CASGTGWETQYF	TGTGCCAGCGGGACAGGGTGGGAGACCCAGTACTTC
TRBJ2-3	TRBD2	-	TRBV27	CASSLWGLAGGRTDTQYF	TGTGCCAGCAGTTTATGGGGACTAGCGGGGGGCCGGACAGATACGCAGTATTTT
TRBJ1-2	-	-	TRBV5-1	CASSSGGGYGNYGYTF	TGCGCCAGCAGCTCGGGGGGGGGATACGGTAACTATGGCTACACCTTC
TRBJ2-3	-	-	TRBV5-1	CASSLSSGRDTQYF	TGCGCCAGCAGCTTATCCTCGGGGAGGGATACGCAGTATTTT
TRBJ2-3	-	-	TRBV4-2	CASSQAVGTFSTDTQYF	TGTGCCAGCAGCCAAGCCGTCGGGACATTTAGCACAGATACGCAGTATTTT
TRBJ1-1	TRBD1	-	TRBV4-2	CASSQEAGTAMNTEAFF	TGTGCCAGCAGCCAAGAAGCCGGGACAGCCATGAACACTGAAGCTTTCTTT
TRBJ2-1	-	-	TRBV29-1	CSFKRQSDEQFF	TGCAGCTTTAAACGGCAAAGCGATGAGCAGTTCTTC
TRBJ2-7	TRBD2	-	TRBV7-6	CASSSRLAGDEQYF	TGTGCCAGCAGCTCCCGACTAGCGGGAGACGAGCAGTACTTC
TRBJ1-4	-	-	TRBV28	CASIGAGPDFEKLFF	TGTGCCAGCATAGGGGCAGGGCCTGACTTTGAAAAACTGTTTTTT
TRBJ1-1	-	-	TRBV18	CASSPPGGADTEAFF	TGTGCCAGCTCACCACCGGGAGGGGCGGACACTGAAGCTTTCTTT
TRBJ2-7	-	-	TRBV7-2	CASSLAGGAGSYEQYF	TGTGCCAGCAGCTTAGCGGGCGGGGCGGGCTCCTACGAGCAGTACTTC
TRBJ2-3	TRBD2	-	TRBV11-2	CASAVTSGPYF	TGTGCCAGCGCGGTTACTAGCGGGCCTTATTTT
TRBJ2-7	-	-	TRBV27	CASSSVLDEQYF	TGTGCCAGCAGTTCGGTTCTGGACGAGCAGTACTTC
TRBJ2-1	-	-	TRBV7-9	CASSLVLSSGGNYNEQFF	TGTGCCAGCAGCTTAGTACTATCGTCCGGCGGGAACTACAATGAGCAGTTCTTC
TRBJ2-2	TRBD2	few	TRBV19	CASSRSGGAKTGELFF	TGTGCCAGTAGTCGGAGCGGGGGGGCGAAAACCGGGGAGCTGTTTTTT
TRBJ2-2	-	-	TRBV7-3	CASSLVARGKLFGPTGELFF	TGTGCCAGCAGCTTAGTCGCCAGGGGAAAGCTCTTTGGACCCACCGGGGAGCTGTTTTTT
TRBJ2-5	-	-	TRBV30	CGVEVVQETQYF	TGTGGGGTTGAGGTCGTACAAGAGACCCAGTACTTC
TRBJ2-5	-	once	TRBV11-2	CASSLGGTSAGYQETQYF	TGTGCCAGCAGCTTAGGCGGTACGAGCGCGGGGTACCAAGAGACCCAGTACTTC
TRBJ2-7	TRBD1	-	TRBV5-1	CASTDRGYEQYF	TGCGCCAGCACTGACAGGGGCTACGAGCAGTACTTC
TRBJ1-2	TRBD1	-	TRBV7-3	CASSLRGGGNYGYTF	TGTGCCAGCAGCTTAAGAGGGGGCGGGAACTATGGCTACACCTTC
TRBJ2-7	TRBD1	-	TRBV7-2	CASSLGTGGPTPDYEQYF	TGTGCCAGCAGCTTAGGGACAGGGGGCCCAACCCCCGACTACGAGCAGTACTTC
TRBJ1-1	TRBD1	-	TRBV5-1	CASSLEGRGTDTEAFF	TGCGCCAGCAGCTTGGAGGGCAGGGGGACGGACACTGAAGCTTTCTTT
TRBJ2-1	TRBD2	-	TRBV9	CASSAGGVFYNEQFF	TGTGCCAGCAGCGCGGGGGGGGTCTTCTACAATGAGCAGTTCTTC
TRBJ1-3	-	-	TRBV2	CASSDLWSGNTIYF	TGTGCCAGCAGTGATCTATGGTCAGGAAACACCATATATTTT
TRBJ1-2	-	-	TRBV2	CASSATGTGYGYTF	TGTGCCAGCAGTGCCACAGGAACTGGATATGGCTACACCTTC
TRBJ1-2	TRBD1	-	TRBV19	CATEAQGGPNYGYTF	TGTGCCACGGAAGCCCAGGGGGGACCTAACTATGGCTACACCTTC
TRBJ2-7	-	-	TRBV19	CASSLGQSYEQYF	TGTGCCAGTAGCCTTGGACAGAGCTACGAGCAGTACTTC
TRBJ1-1	-	-	TRBV29-1	CSAIGRRPEAFF	TGCAGCGCTATAGGGAGAAGGCCTGAAGCTTTCTTT
TRBJ2-2	-	-	TRBV5-1	CASSPPSTGNTGELFF	TGCGCCAGCAGCCCCCCATCGACAGGGAACACCGGGGAGCTGTTTTTT
TRBJ1-6	TRBD1	-	TRBV28	CAILTGGSPLHF	TGTGCCATTTTGACAGGGGGCTCACCCCTCCACTTT
TRBJ2-5	-	-	TRBV5-6	CASSSRQEEPETQYF	TGTGCCAGCAGCTCCCGACAGGAGGAACCAGAGACCCAGTACTTC
TRBJ2-7	TRBD2	-	TRBV27	CASSFVGGSYEQYF	TGTGCCAGCAGTTTCGTGGGAGGGTCCTACGAGCAGTACTTC
TRBJ2-1	TRBD1	-	TRBV5-1	CASASSGTDYNEQFF	TGCGCCAGCGCCTCGTCCGGGACAGATTACAATGAGCAGTTCTTC
TRBJ2-3	TRBD2	-	TRBV7-9	CAIGTSEWADTQYF	TGTGCCATCGGGACTAGCGAGTGGGCAGATACGCAGTATTTT
TRBJ2-1	-	once	TRBV7-3	CASSLIAAGINEQFF	TGTGCCAGCAGCTTAATCGCCGCGGGGATCAATGAGCAGTTCTTC
TRBJ2-1	-	-	TRBV28	CATGQVNEQFF	TGTGCCACAGGACAAGTCAATGAGCAGTTCTTC
TRBJ2-5	-	-	TRBV29-1	CSVAGNLQETQYF	TGCAGCGTTGCGGGGAACCTACAAGAGACCCAGTACTTC
TRBJ2-7	-	-	TRBV5-6	CASSLGSGYEQYF	TGTGCCAGCAGCTTGGGGTCAGGTTACGAGCAGTACTTC
TRBJ1-1	-	-	TRBV19	CASSIDEGPGNTEAFF	TGTGCCAGTAGTATCGATGAGGGCCCGGGGAACACTGAAGCTTTCTTT
TRBJ2-7	TRBD2	-	TRBV28	CASSRTLAGGTYEQYF	TGTGCCAGCAGTCGCACTCTAGCGGGGGGGACCTACGAGCAGTACTTC
TRBJ1-1	-	-	TRBV10-3	CAISEGVGDTEAFF	TGTGCCATCAGTGAAGGCGTCGGGGACACTGAAGCTTTCTTT
TRBJ2-1	-	-	TRBV28	CASNLPGQPQFF	TGTGCCAGCAACCTTCCTGGACAGCCCCAGTTCTTC